One sample yielded the 6 T cell receptor beta chains listed below, sequenced in a study of shared clonotypes between healthy human individuals. Using immunoSEQ multiplex PCR, the repertoire was profiled, and TCRdb retains in-frame clones only, with some absent. The sample lists more than 1.2 million clones; approximately 98.5% were seen once. Sequenced input: naive CD4+ T cells sorted from blood. As to subset: CD45RA+ positively selected. These receptors came from a man aged 30 to 45 in good health.

V usage is TRBV18 and J usage is TRBJ1-5; D is unresolved. The germline V gene encodes CDR1 KGHSH and CDR2 LQKENI. V dropped 1 base and J dropped 4 bases, with 14 bases sitting between them. This CDR3 region has 16 residues. CDR3 sequence (DNA): TGTGCCAGCTCACCACGGTCGGCAGTTCAGAATCAGCCCCAGCATTTT. Amino acids: CASSPRSAVQNQPQHF.

V gene TRBV7-8 combines with J gene TRBJ2-6; TRBD1 is a possible D gene (5 bases). Germline CDR1 SGHVS, CDR2 FQNEAQ. CDR3 size: 16 residues. Deletions cut 2 bases from V and 3 bases from J, with 11 bases between. The CDR3 DNA follows: TGTGCCAGCAGCTTATCCGTTCAGGGTGGGGCCAACGTCCTGACTTTC. This sequence encodes CASSLSVQGGANVLTF.

This sequence joins TRBV4-1 and TRBJ2-2, with 12 bases matching TRBD2. This CDR3 region has 17 residues. Unmatched junction bases numbered 6, after V lost 1 base and J lost 6 bases. Looked up from germline, CDR1 is MGHRA and CDR2 is YSYEKL. The CDR3 spells CASSQGLAGVGAGELFF. Here the CDR3 DNA reads TGCGCCAGCAGCCAAGGACTAGCGGGAGTAGGCGCCGGGGAGCTGTTTTTT.

The chain links TRBV5-6 to TRBJ2-5; D unresolved. Germline loops: CDR1 SGHDT, CDR2 YYEEEE. Trimming left V 1 base short and J 5 bases short, with 9 bases between. This CDR3 has 13 residues. The CDR3 reads CASSLPRFETQYF. CDR3 bases: TGTGCCAGCAGCTTGCCTAGGTTTGAGACCCAGTACTTC.

As for this clone: At the DNA level, this CDR3 is encoded by other sequences in the same sample as well. The rearrangement joins TRBV29-1 to TRBJ1-5; D not resolved. Trimming took off 6 bases at V and 0 bases at J, with 9 bases between the two ends. Germline CDR1 reads SQVTM; CDR2 reads ANQGSEA. CDR3 length: 13 amino acids. CDR3 sequence (DNA): TGCAGCGTGGGCGGGAATAGCAATCAGCCCCAGCATTTT. Translation gives CSVGGNSNQPQHF.

The chain recombines TRBV2 with TRBJ1-2; unclear D gene. Deletions cut 7 bases from V and 4 bases from J, with 16 bases between. The CDR3 covers 14 residues. The germline V gene has CDR1 SNHLY and CDR2 FYNNEI. As DNA, the CDR3 is TGTGCCAGCAAAGTAGGAAGGCCCGGCTATGGCTACACCTTC. It yields the protein CASKVGRPGYGYTF.